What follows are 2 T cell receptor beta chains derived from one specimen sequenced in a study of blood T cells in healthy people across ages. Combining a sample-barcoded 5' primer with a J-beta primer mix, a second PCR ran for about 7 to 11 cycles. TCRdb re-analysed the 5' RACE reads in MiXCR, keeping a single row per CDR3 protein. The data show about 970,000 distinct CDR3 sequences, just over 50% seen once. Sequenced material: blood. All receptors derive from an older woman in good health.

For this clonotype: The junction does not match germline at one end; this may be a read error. CDR3 in DNA: TGTGTCAGCAGCCGTCCACGGACAAGAATCCGACTTATGAACACTGAAGCTTTCTTT. Its protein product is CVSSRPRTRIRLMNTEAFF. The chain has TRBV14 and TRBJ1-1; D is possibly TRBD1 (5 bases). The germline V gene encodes CDR1 SGHDN and CDR2 FVKESK. The CDR3 covers 19 residues.

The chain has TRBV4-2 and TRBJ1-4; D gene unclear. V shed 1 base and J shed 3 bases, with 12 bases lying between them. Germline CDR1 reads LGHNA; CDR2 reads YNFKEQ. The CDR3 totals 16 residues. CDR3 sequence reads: CASSQASGEANEKLFF. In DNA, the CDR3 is TGTGCCAGCAGCCAAGCCAGCGGGGAAGCTAATGAAAAACTGTTTTTT.